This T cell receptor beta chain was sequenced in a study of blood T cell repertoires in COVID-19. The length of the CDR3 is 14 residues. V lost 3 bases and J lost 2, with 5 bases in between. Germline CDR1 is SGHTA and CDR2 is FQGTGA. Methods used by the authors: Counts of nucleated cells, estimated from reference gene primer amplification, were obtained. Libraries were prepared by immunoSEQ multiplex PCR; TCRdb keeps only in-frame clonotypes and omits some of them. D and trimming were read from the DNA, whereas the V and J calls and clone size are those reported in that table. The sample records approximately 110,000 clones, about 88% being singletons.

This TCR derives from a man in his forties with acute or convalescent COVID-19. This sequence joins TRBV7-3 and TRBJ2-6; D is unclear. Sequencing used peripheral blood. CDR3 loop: CASSFTTGANVLTF. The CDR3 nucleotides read TGTGCCAGCAGCTTCACTACTGGGGCCAACGTCCTGACTTTC.